The T cell receptor (beta chain) under discussion was sequenced for a study of CD8 T cells in Susac syndrome. General study findings and limits: That the number of individuals in its TCR sequencing and HLA analysis was relatively small was acknowledged by the study.

This CDR3 contains 13 residues. Germline CDR1 is SGHTA and CDR2 is FQGNSA. V was clipped by 5 bases and J by 8 bases; unmatched bases: 6. The study sequenced TCR beta in blood CD8+ and CD4+ T cells. With regard to this clonotype: What it binds is not known.

It was with random hexamers that about 0.45 to 1 ug RNA was reverse transcribed. The authors amplified TCR beta CDR3 across 54 Vbeta and 13 Jbeta using immunoSEQ multiplex PCR. A single record per CDR3 protein comes from TCRdb applying MiXCR to the immunoSEQ multiplex PCR reads. Of approximately 260,000 distinct CDR3 sequences listed, 90% to 97% are singletons. The sequenced sample was CD4+ T cells from PBMCs. The chain joins TRBV7-2 to TRBJ2-1, with 7 bases aligning to TRBD1. This TCR derives from a human donor with Susac syndrome. The CDR3: CASSLGTDHEQFF. The CDR3 coding sequence is TGTGCCAGCAGCCTCGGGACAGACCATGAGCAGTTCTTC.